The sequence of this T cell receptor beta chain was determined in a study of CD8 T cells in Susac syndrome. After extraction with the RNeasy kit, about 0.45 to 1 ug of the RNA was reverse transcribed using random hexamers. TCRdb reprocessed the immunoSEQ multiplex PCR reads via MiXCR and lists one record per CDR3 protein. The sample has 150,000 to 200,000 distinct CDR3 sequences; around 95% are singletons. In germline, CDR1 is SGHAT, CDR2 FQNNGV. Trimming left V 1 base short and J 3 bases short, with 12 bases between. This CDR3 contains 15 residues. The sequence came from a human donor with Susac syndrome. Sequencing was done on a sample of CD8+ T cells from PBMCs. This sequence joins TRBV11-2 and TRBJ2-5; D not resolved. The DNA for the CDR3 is TGTGCCAGCAGCTTAGGACCTGGCTTCGAAGAGACCCAGTACTTC. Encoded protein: CASSLGPGFEETQYF. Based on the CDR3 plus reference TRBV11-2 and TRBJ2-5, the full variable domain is EAGVAQSPRYKIIEKRQSVAFWCNPISGHATLYWYQQILGQGPKLLIQFQNNGVVDDSQLPKDRFSAERLKGVDSTLKIQPAKLEDSAVYLCASSLGPGFEETQYFGPGTRLLVL.